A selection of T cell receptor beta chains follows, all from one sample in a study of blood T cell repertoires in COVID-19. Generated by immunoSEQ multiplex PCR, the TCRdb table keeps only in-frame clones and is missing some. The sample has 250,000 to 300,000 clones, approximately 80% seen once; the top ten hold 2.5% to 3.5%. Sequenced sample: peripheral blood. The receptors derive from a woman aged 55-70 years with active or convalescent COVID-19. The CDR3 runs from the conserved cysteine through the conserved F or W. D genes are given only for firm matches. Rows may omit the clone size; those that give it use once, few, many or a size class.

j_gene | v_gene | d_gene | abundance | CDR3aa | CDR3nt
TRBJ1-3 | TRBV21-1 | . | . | CASSKAGTGGVGSGNTIYF | .
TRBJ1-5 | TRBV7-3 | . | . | CASSSSPDQPQHF | TGTGCCAGCAGCTCGTCCCCCGATCAGCCCCAGCATTTT
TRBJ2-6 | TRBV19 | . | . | CASRTTASGANVLTF | TGTGCCAGTAGGACCACAGCCTCTGGGGCCAACGTCCTGACTTTC
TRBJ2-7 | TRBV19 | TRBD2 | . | CASSTRGGGYEQYF | TGTGCCAGTAGTACCCGGGGGGGCGGCTACGAGCAGTACTTC
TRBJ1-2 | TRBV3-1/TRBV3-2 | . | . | CASSQGGGTGYTF | TGTGCCAGCAGCCAAGGCGGCGGGACTGGCTACACCTTC
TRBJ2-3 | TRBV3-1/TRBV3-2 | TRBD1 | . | CASNLQGGTDTQYF | TGTGCCAGCAACCTACAGGGGGGCACAGATACGCAGTATTTT
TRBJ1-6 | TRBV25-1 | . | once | CASRPLAGVYNSPLHF | TGTGCCAGCAGACCCCTCGCGGGGGTCTATAATTCACCCCTCCACTTT
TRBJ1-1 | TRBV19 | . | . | CASSARGRGLTEAFF | TGTGCCAGTAGTGCCCGGGGCAGGGGATTAACTGAAGCTTTCTTT
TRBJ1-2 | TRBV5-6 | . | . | CASSSYLSAVVGGSLF | TGTGCCAGCAGCTCCTATTTGAGTGCGGTGGTAGGGGGTTCCCTCTTC
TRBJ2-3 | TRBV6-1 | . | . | CASSARRGTASTDTQYF | TGTGCCAGCAGTGCCCGGAGGGGGACAGCCAGCACAGATACGCAGTATTTT
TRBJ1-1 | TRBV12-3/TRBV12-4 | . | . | CASRRGGNTEAFF | TGTGCCAGCAGGCGGGGAGGGAACACTGAAGCTTTCTTT
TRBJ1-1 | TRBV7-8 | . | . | CASSPGRVVGTEAFF | TGTGCCAGCAGCCCCGGGCGGGTGGTGGGCACTGAAGCTTTCTTT
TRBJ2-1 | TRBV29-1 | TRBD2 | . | CSVVGGVPPAGGVYNEQFF | TGCAGCGTTGTGGGGGGTGTGCCCCCAGCCGGGGGGGTTTACAATGAGCAGTTCTTC
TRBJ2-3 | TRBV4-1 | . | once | CASSQVILRGRTDTQYF | TGCGCCAGCAGCCAAGTTATCCTCAGGGGCCGCACAGATACGCAGTATTTT
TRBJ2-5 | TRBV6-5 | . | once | CASNEGGGGETQYF | TGTGCCAGCAACGAGGGGGGGGGCGGAGAGACCCAGTACTTC
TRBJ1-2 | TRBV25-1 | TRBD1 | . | CASSEKQGVNYGYTF | TGTGCCAGCAGTGAAAAACAGGGGGTTAACTATGGCTACACCTTC
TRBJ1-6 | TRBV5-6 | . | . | CASSLGGHQYNSPLHF | TGTGCCAGCAGCTTGGGGGGACACCAATATAATTCACCCCTCCACTTT
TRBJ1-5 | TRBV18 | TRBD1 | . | CASSPQRGQARQPQHF | TGTGCCAGCTCACCACAGCGGGGACAGGCGAGGCAGCCCCAGCATTTT
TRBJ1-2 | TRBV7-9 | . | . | CASSLALAGAYGYTF | TGTGCCAGCAGCTTAGCGTTAGCAGGGGCTTATGGCTACACCTTC
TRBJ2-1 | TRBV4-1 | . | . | CASSQEAGAEFF | TGCGCCAGCAGCCAAGAAGCAGGGGCAGAGTTCTTC
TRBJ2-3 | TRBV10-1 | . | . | CASSEVDDRGDTQYF | TGCGCCAGCAGTGAAGTCGACGACCGGGGAGATACGCAGTATTTT
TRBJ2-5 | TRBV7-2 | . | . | CASSNREKGEATQYF | TGTGCCAGCAGCAACCGGGAAAAAGGGGAGGCGACCCAGTACTTC
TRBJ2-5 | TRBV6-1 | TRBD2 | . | CASSAAGGPTRWAQYF | TGTGCCAGCAGTGCCGCGGGGGGACCAACGAGGTGGGCCCAGTACTTC
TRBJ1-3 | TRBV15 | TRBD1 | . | CATSRGGQAFSGNTIYF | TGTGCCACCAGCAGAGGGGGACAGGCCTTCTCTGGAAACACCATATATTTT
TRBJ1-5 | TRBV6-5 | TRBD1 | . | CASSYRGRRNQPQHF | TGTGCCAGCAGTTACAGGGGGCGAAGAAATCAGCCCCAGCATTTT
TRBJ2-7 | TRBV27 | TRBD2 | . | CASQRGLAGPLRLPYEQYF | TGTGCCAGTCAAAGGGGACTAGCGGGGCCCCTTCGACTTCCCTACGAGCAGTACTTC
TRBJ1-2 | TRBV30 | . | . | CAWSVTPRIGALQKGGCHF | TGTGCCTGGAGTGTGACCCCTCGGATTGGGGCGCTTCAAAAAGGAGGGTGCCACTTC
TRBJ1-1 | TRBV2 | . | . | CASSAVVALGGMNTEAFF | TGTGCCAGCAGCGCCGTCGTTGCCTTGGGAGGCATGAACACTGAAGCTTTCTTT
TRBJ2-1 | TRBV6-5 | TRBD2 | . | CASSYSWRGGYNEQFF | TGTGCCAGCAGTTACTCCTGGCGCGGGGGGTACAATGAGCAGTTCTTC
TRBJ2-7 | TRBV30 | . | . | CAWSVQGHEQYF | TGTGCCTGGAGTGTCCAGGGGCACGAGCAGTACTTC
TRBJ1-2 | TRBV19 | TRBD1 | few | CASSISGTAGTLWGYTF | TGTGCCAGTAGTATCTCGGGGACAGCTGGGACTTTATGGGGCTACACCTTC
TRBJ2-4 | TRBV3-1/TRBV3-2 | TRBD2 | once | CASSQSAKPGLAGRQHIQYF | TGTGCCAGCAGCCAAAGCGCAAAACCGGGACTAGCCGGGCGGCAGCACATTCAGTACTTC
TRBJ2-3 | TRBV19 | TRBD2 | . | CASRTGGATDTQYF | TGTGCCAGTAGGACGGGGGGGGCCACAGATACGCAGTATTTT
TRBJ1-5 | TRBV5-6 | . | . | CASSNLRQAQNQPQHF | TGTGCCAGCAGCAACCTCCGACAGGCTCAAAATCAGCCCCAGCATTTT
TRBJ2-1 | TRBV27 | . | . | CASKTGGGNEQFF | TGTGCCAGCAAAACTGGCGGTGGGAATGAGCAGTTCTTC
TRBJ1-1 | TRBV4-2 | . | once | CASGALGTHTEAFF | TGTGCCAGCGGCGCGCTAGGGACACACACTGAAGCTTTCTTT
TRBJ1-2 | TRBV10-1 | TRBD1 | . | CASSESNRGPMYYGYTF | TGCGCCAGCAGTGAGTCGAACAGGGGGCCGATGTACTATGGCTACACCTTC
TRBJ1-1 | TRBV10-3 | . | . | CAISEGELNTEAFF | TGTGCCATCAGTGAGGGGGAGCTAAACACTGAAGCTTTCTTT
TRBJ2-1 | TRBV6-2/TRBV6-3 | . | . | CASSSLVGARYNEQFF | TGTGCCAGCAGCTCTCTGGTGGGGGCGAGATACAATGAGCAGTTCTTC
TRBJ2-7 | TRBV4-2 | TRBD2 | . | CASSQDRGGPEQYF | TGTGCCAGCAGCCAAGATCGGGGGGGCCCCGAGCAGTACTTC
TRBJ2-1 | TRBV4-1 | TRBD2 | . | CASSQVRLAGGLPNEQFF | TGCGCCAGCAGCCAAGTCCGGCTAGCGGGGGGACTACCCAATGAGCAGTTCTTC
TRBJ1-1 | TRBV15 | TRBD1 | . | CATSSGQGALAFF | TGTGCCACCAGCTCGGGACAGGGGGCCCTGGCTTTCTTT
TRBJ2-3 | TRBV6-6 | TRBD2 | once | CASRERGGQDTQYF | TGTGCCAGCAGGGAGCGGGGGGGCCAGGATACGCAGTATTTT
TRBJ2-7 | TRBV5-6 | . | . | CASSSLENEQYF | TGTGCCAGCAGCAGCCTAGAAAACGAGCAGTACTTC
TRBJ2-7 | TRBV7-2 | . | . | CASSLQGRAYEQYF | TGTGCCAGCAGCTTACAGGGCCGAGCCTACGAGCAGTACTTC
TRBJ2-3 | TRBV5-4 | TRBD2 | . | CASSRGGVGTDTQYF | TGTGCCAGCAGCCGCGGGGGGGTCGGCACAGATACGCAGTATTTT
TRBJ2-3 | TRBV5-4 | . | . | CASSFYQGTDTQYF | TGTGCCAGCAGCTTCTACCAGGGCACAGATACGCAGTATTTT
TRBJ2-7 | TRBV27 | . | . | CASSLCGDSSYEQYF | TGTGCCAGCAGTTTATGTGGCGACAGCTCCTACGAGCAGTACTTC
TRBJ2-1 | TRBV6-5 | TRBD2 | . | CASSYGTNNEQFF | TGTGCCAGCAGTTACGGGACTAACAATGAGCAGTTCTTC
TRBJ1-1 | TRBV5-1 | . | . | CASSLGHLNTEAFF | TGCGCCAGCAGCTTGGGACACCTGAACACTGAAGCTTTCTTT
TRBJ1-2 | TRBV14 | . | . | CASSQAPSNYGYTF | TGTGCCAGCAGCCAAGCCCCGAGCAACTATGGCTACACCTTC
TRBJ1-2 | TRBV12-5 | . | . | CASGWDNNYGYTF | TGTGCTAGTGGCTGGGACAATAACTATGGCTACACCTTC
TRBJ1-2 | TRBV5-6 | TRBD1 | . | CASSSPGQALNYGYTF | TGTGCCAGCAGCTCCCCGGGACAGGCCCTTAACTATGGCTACACCTTC
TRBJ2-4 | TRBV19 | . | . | CASSIEWPRGLNIQYF | TGTGCCAGTAGTATAGAGTGGCCACGAGGGCTGAACATTCAGTACTTC
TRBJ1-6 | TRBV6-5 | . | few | CASSYGGRVGSPLHF | TGTGCCAGCAGTTATGGCGGCAGGGTAGGCTCACCCCTCCACTTT
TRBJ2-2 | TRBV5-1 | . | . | CASSLGAPGELFF | TGCGCCAGCAGCTTGGGGGCACCCGGGGAGCTGTTTTTT
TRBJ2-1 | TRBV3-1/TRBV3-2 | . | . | CASSPLAASRRGEQFF | TGTGCCAGCAGCCCCTTAGCGGCCTCCCGCCGGGGGGAGCAGTTCTTC
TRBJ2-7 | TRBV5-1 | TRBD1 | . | CASSLSGTEFYEQYF | TGCGCCAGCAGCTTATCCGGGACAGAATTTTACGAGCAGTACTTC
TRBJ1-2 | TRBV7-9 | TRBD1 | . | CASSPGQGNYGYTF | TGTGCCAGCAGCCCAGGACAGGGAAACTATGGCTACACCTTC
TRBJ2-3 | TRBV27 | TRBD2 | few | CASSLFSGGVLDTQYF | TGTGCCAGCAGTTTATTTAGCGGGGGGGTCCTGGATACGCAGTATTTT